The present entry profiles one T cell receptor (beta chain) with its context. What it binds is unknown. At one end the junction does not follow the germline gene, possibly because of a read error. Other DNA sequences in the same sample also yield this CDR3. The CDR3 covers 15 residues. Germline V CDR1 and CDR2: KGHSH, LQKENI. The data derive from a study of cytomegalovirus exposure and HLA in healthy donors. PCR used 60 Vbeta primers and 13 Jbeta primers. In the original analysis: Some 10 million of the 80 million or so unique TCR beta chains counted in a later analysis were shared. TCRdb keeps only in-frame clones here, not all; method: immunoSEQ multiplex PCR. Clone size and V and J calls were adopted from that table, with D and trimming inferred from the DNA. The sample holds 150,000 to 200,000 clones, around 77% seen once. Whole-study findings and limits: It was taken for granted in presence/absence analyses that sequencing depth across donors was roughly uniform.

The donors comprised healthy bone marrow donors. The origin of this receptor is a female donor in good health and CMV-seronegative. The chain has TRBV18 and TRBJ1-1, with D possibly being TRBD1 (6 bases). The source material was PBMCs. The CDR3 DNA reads TGTGCCAGCTCACCACTAGGACAGCTGAACACTGAAGCCTTCTTT. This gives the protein CASSPLGQLNTEAFF.